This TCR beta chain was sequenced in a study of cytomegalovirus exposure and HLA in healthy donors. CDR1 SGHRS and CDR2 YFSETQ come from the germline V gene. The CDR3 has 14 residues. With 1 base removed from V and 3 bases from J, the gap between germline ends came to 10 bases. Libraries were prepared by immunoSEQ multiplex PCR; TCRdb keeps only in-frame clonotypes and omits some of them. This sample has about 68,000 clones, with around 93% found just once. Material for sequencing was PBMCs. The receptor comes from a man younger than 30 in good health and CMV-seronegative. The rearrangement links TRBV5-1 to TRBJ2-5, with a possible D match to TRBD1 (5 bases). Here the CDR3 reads CASSLRGVEETQYF. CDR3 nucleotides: TGCGCCAGCAGCTTGAGGGGTGTGGAAGAGACCCAGTACTTC.